Shown below are 20 T cell receptor beta chains from a single sample sequenced in a study of STAT5B mutations in CD4+ large granular lymphocyte leukemia. The assay was immunoSEQ multiplex PCR, and TCRdb's table has in-frame clones only and misses some. Here the sample spans 40,000 or so clones, about four fifths being singletons. Specimen: CD4+ T cells from blood buffy coats. The receptor source for this set is a human donor in good health.

The V gene is TRBV7-8, the J gene TRBJ2-7; D unresolved. Germline CDR1 SGHVS, CDR2 FQNEAQ. The CDR3 covers 13 residues. With 4 bases removed from V and 4 bases from J, the gap between germline ends came to 11 bases. The CDR3 DNA sequence: TGTGCCAGCAGCTCCCGGCTGGCTTACGAGCAGTACTTC. Translation: CASSSRLAYEQYF.

The V and J genes are TRBV6-5 and TRBJ2-7; D might be TRBD1 (6 bases). Germline V gene data show CDR1 as MNHEY and CDR2 as SVGAGI. CDR3 length equals 14 residues. V shed 6 bases and J shed 1 base, with 13 bases lying between them. CDR3 region: CASRIRGLSYEQYF. DNA for the CDR3: TGTGCCAGCAGGATCAGGGGCCTTTCCTACGAGCAGTACTTC.

This clone turned up a few times. V gene TRBV19 combines with J gene TRBJ2-5; TRBD2 might be the D (5 bases). Germline CDR1 is LNHDA and CDR2 is SQIVND (reference sequence). CDR3 length: 12 amino acids. Trimming cost V 5 bases and J 5 bases, with 9 bases left between them. CDR3 sequence reads: CASSAGGETQYF. The DNA of the CDR3 is TGTGCCAGTAGTGCGGGTGGCGAGACCCAGTACTTC.

This chain uses TRBV5-1 with TRBJ1-1; 7 bases are a match to TRBD1. With 4 bases clipped from V and 1 base from J, the junction kept 4 bases outside the gene matches. The CDR3 is 14 amino acids. CDR1 is SGHRS and CDR2 is YFSETQ in the germline V gene. The CDR3 protein is CASSDRVRNTEAFF. The CDR3, as DNA: TGCGCCAGCAGCGACAGGGTTAGGAACACTGAAGCTTTCTTT. Combining the CDR3 with reference TRBV5-1 and TRBJ1-1 gives the whole variable domain KAGVTQTPRYLIKTRGQQVTLSCSPISGHRSVSWYQQTPGQGLQFLFEYFSETQRNKGNFPGRFSGRQFSNSRSEMNVSTLELGDSALYLCASSDRVRNTEAFFGQGTRLTVV.

This clone was seen a few times. This chain joins TRBV2 and TRBJ1-5, with D perhaps matching TRBD1 (5 bases). This CDR3 spans 14 amino acids. Trimming stripped 7 bases from V and 8 bases from J, with 18 bases between. The V gene's germline CDR1 is SNHLY and CDR2 FYNNEI. The CDR3 protein is CASNRGPIEKPQHF. CDR3 coding DNA: TGTGCCAGCAATAGGGGACCGATTGAAAAGCCCCAGCATTTT.

The chain joins TRBV5-5 to TRBJ1-6; 8 bases align to TRBD1. Germline CDR1 reads SGHKS; CDR2 reads YYEKEE (reference sequence). V gave up 1 base and J gave up 8 bases; unmatched junction bases: 5. The length of the CDR3 is 15 residues. CDR3 residues: CASSLLSGGDSPLHF. DNA of the CDR3: TGTGCCAGCAGCTTGTTGTCAGGGGGCGATTCACCCCTCCACTTT.

This chain joins TRBV7-9 and TRBJ2-1; 8 bases are shared with TRBD2. The germline V gene encodes CDR1 SEHNR and CDR2 FQNEAQ (reference sequence). With 5 bases clipped from V and 9 bases from J, the junction kept 6 bases outside the gene matches. The CDR3 spans 13 residues. The CDR3 DNA reads as TGTGCCAGCAGCACCGCGGGGGGCGGTGAGCAGTTCTTC. Translation gives CASSTAGGGEQFF.

The rearrangement uses TRBV5-1 and TRBJ1-1, with D unclear. Trimming left V 1 base short and J 6 bases short, with 10 bases between. CDR3 length: 13 amino acids. The germline V gene encodes CDR1 SGHRS and CDR2 YFSETQ. CDR3 coding DNA: TGCGCCAGCAGCTTGAGGTCAGGTCCTGAAGCTTTCTTT. Its translation is CASSLRSGPEAFF.

The CDR3 nucleotides are TGTGCCAGCAGCTTTTTGCAGGGGGGCTCCTACGAGCAGTACTTC. Translating gives CASSFLQGGSYEQYF. V usage is TRBV5-6 and J usage is TRBJ2-7, with D possibly being TRBD1 (7 bases). The CDR3 has 15 residues. Trimming shortened V by 2 bases and J by 0 bases, and 12 bases separated the two germline ends. Germline V lookup: CDR1 SGHDT, CDR2 YYEEEE. Complete variable domain (other parts from reference TRBV5-6 and TRBJ2-7): DAGVTQSPTHLIKTRGQQVTLRCSPKSGHDTVSWYQQALGQGPQFIFQYYEEEERQRGNFPDRFSGHQFPNYSSELNVNALLLGDSALYLCASSFLQGGSYEQYFGPGTRLTVT.

The rearrangement uses TRBV6-5 and TRBJ2-7; tentatively, D is TRBD2 (6 bases). There are 15 residues in the CDR3. V lost 6 bases to trimming and J lost 2 bases, with 17 bases between them. Germline V gene lookup returns CDR1 MNHEY and CDR2 SVGAGI. CDR3 bases: TGTGCCAGCAGCGCGGGACTCCAGAGGCCCTACGAGCAGTACTTC. Its protein is CASSAGLQRPYEQYF.

The V gene is TRBV6-5, the J gene TRBJ1-2; possible D gene TRBD1, 6 bases. Germline CDR1 and CDR2: MNHEY and SVGAGI. V dropped 2 bases and J dropped 8 bases, with 15 bases sitting between them. The CDR3 has 14 amino acids. The CDR3, as DNA: TGTGCCAGCAGTTACCCCGCAGGGGTCGGGGGCTACACCTTC. As protein: CASSYPAGVGGYTF.

The chain links TRBV7-2 to TRBJ1-2, with D maybe TRBD1 (6 bases). The germline V and J ends were trimmed by 5 bases and 8 bases, with 12 bases remaining between them. The CDR3 runs 12 residues. CDR1 is SGHTA, CDR2 FQGNSA, per germline. CDR3 region: CASSIQGSGYTF. In nucleotides, the CDR3 is TGTGCCAGCAGCATACAGGGAAGCGGCTACACCTTC.

J is TRBJ2-5 and V is TRBV6-6; 9 nucleotides match TRBD2. Germline assignment: CDR1 MNHNY and CDR2 SVGAGI (reference sequence). Trimming removed 7 bases from V and 4 bases from J; junction bases left unmatched: 4. This CDR3 contains 13 residues. The CDR3 protein is CASIAGGTETQYF. CDR3 nucleotides: TGTGCCAGCATTGCGGGGGGGACAGAGACCCAGTACTTC.

This clone has only one observation. This chain joins TRBV5-6 and TRBJ1-4; D remains unclear. V was trimmed by 4 bases and J by 3 bases, leaving 16 bases between them. Germline-derived CDR1 and CDR2 are SGHDT and YYEEEE. The length of the CDR3 is 16 residues. CDR3 amino acids: CASSTEAVGANEKLFF. The CDR3 region has the DNA TGTGCCAGCAGCACCGAGGCCGTTGGGGCTAATGAAAAACTGTTTTTT.

The chain uses TRBV10-2 and TRBJ2-1, with 12 positions matching TRBD2. CDR1 is WSHSY, CDR2 SAAADI, per germline. V lost 6 bases, J lost 7 bases, and 1 base stayed unmatched. The CDR3 contains 13 residues. The CDR3 coding sequence is TGCGCCAGCAGAACTAGCGGGGGGAATGAGCAGTTCTTC. Amino acid sequence: CASRTSGGNEQFF.

This clone has a handful of counts. In nucleotides, the CDR3 is TGTGCCACCAGCCGGGCGGCAGGGTTCGGCTACACCTTC. This codes for CATSRAAGFGYTF. The V gene is TRBV15, the J gene TRBJ1-2; tentatively, D is TRBD1 (5 bases). The CDR3 extends over 13 amino acids. Germline CDR1 and CDR2: LNHNV and YYDKDF (reference sequence). The ends were cut back, 5 bases at V and 8 bases at J, with 15 bases in the middle.

The chain couples TRBV9 to TRBJ2-2, with 16 positions matching TRBD2. Germline CDR1 is SGDLS and CDR2 is YYNGEE. This CDR3 spans 18 amino acids. After removal of 4 bases from V and 5 bases from J, the junction contained 8 bases not matched to a gene. In DNA form, the CDR3 reads TGTGCCAGCAGCCTAGGGACTAGCGGGAGGGCCGAGACCGGGGAGCTGTTTTTT. It translates to CASSLGTSGRAETGELFF.

This rearrangement joins TRBV12-1 to TRBJ2-5; whether TRBD1, the table's D call, matches the DNA was not checked. TRBV12-1 is deemed a pseudogene. The CDR3 is 16 amino acids. Here the CDR3 reads CASRPYRGKRGETQYF. The CDR3 nucleotides are TGTGCCAGCAGACCTTACAGGGGAAAAAGGGGAGAGACCCAGTACTTC.

The chain links TRBV15 to TRBJ2-3; tentatively, D is TRBD1 (6 bases). V was pared by 0 bases and J by 4 bases, with 17 bases between. The CDR3 is 17 residues long. The germline V gene encodes CDR1 LNHNV and CDR2 YYDKDF (reference sequence). CDR3 in amino acids: CATSREARGWDADTQYF. CDR3 nucleotide sequence: TGTGCCACCAGCAGAGAAGCCAGGGGTTGGGATGCAGATACGCAGTATTTT.

The J gene is TRBJ2-7, the V gene TRBV7-9, with 7 bases that match TRBD2. The germline V gene has CDR1 SEHNR and CDR2 FQNEAQ (reference sequence). Trimming at V came to 4 bases and at J to 3 bases, leaving 3 bases not matched to a gene. The length of the CDR3 is 13 residues. The CDR3 spells CASSWAGDYEQYF. CDR3 nucleotide sequence: TGTGCCAGCAGCTGGGCGGGGGACTACGAGCAGTACTTC.